This T cell receptor beta chain is from a study of cytomegalovirus exposure and HLA in healthy donors. As concerns this clone: Its specificity is not known.

The PCR ran on 60 Vbeta and 13 Jbeta primers. Profiled with immunoSEQ multiplex PCR; TCRdb holds only in-frame clones, not every one. The sample includes about 120,000 clones, 60% to 85% of them seen just once. Although they were nominally healthy when sampled, donors likely had unrecorded immune exposures. The germline V gene encodes CDR1 SGHVS and CDR2 FNYEAQ. The V and J ends lost 4 bases and 2 bases, in that order; junction bases with no gene match: 12. The CDR3 runs 18 residues. The study, taken as a whole, reports: Reports indicated that the classifier achieved high specificity and sensitivity in diagnosing cytomegalovirus status. CMV serostatus was the sole immune exposure information available.

The sample comprised PBMCs. This receptor was obtained from a female donor in good health and CMV-seronegative. The chain is built from TRBV7-6 and TRBJ2-3, with TRBD2 matching 10 bases. In nucleotides, the CDR3 is TGTGCCAGCAGCTCCCGCCTCGGAGCGGGGGGGGCCACAGATACGCAGTATTTT. It encodes CASSSRLGAGGATDTQYF.